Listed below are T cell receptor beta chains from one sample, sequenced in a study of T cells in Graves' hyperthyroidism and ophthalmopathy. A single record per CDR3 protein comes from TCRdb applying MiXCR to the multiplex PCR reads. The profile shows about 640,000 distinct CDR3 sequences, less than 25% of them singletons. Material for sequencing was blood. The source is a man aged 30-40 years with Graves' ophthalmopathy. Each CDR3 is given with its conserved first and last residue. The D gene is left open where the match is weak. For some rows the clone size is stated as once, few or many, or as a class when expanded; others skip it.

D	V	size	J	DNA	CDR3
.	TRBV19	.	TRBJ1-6	TGTGCCAGTAGTATACGGACGGCTAATTCACCCCTCCACTTT	CASSIRTANSPLHF
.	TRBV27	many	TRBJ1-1	TGTGCCAGCAGTCAAGACCCATGGGGCACCACTGAAGCTTTCTTT	CASSQDPWGTTEAFF
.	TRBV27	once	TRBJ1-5	TGTGCCAGCCCTTCAGGGGTGTGTCAGCCCCAGCATTTT	CASPSGVCQPQHF
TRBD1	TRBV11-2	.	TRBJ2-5	TGTGCCAGCAATAACAGGGGGGATGAGACCCAGTACTTC	CASNNRGDETQYF
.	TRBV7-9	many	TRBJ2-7	TGTGCCAGCAGCACCGAATTTGACGAGCAGTACTTC	CASSTEFDEQYF
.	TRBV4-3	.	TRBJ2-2	TGCGCCAGCAGCCAAGTCGGTCGCGGGGAGGACGGGGAGCTGTTTTTT	CASSQVGRGEDGELFF
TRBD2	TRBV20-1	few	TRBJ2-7	TGCAGTGCTAGGAGCGGGAGCCGCTACGAGCAGTACTTC	CSARSGSRYEQYF
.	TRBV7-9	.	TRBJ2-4	TGTGCCAGCAGCTCCGGGACTCCGACGGCCAAAAACATTCAGTACTTC	CASSSGTPTAKNIQYF
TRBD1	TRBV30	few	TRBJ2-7	TGTGCCTGGAGGGGACAGGGCTCCTACGAGCAGTACTTC	CAWRGQGSYEQYF
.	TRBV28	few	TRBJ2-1	TGTGCCAGCAGTTTAAGGCCAGAACAGATCAATGAGCAGTTCTTC	CASSLRPEQINEQFF
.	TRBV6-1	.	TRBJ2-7	TGTGCCAGCAGTTCACTTTTGACCGGGCGCTCCTACGAGCAGTACTTC	CASSSLLTGRSYEQYF
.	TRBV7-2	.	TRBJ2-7	TGTGCCAGCAGCCCCGCCGGGACTTCCTCGGGCGAGCAGTACTTC	CASSPAGTSSGEQYF
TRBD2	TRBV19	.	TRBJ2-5	TGTGCCAGTAGTACCGGACTAGCGGGAATCCAAGAGACCCAGTACTTC	CASSTGLAGIQETQYF
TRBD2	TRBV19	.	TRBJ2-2	TGTGCCAGTAGTATAAGGGCTAGCGGAGGGGCCGGGGAGCTGTTTTTT	CASSIRASGGAGELFF
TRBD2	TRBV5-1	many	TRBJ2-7	TGCGCCAGCAGCTTCTCAGCGGGGGTGGGCGAGCAGTACTTC	CASSFSAGVGEQYF
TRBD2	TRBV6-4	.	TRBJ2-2	TGTGCCAGCAGCCCACTAGCGGGAGGGCCGACCGGGGAGCTGTTTTTT	CASSPLAGGPTGELFF
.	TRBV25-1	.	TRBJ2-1	TGTGCCAGCAGTGAACTCTTCCGGGGCAGAAGGAATGAGCAGTTCTTC	CASSELFRGRRNEQFF
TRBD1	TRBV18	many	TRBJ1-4	TGTGCCAGCTCACCGGGACAGAGTAATGAAAAACTGTTTTTT	CASSPGQSNEKLFF